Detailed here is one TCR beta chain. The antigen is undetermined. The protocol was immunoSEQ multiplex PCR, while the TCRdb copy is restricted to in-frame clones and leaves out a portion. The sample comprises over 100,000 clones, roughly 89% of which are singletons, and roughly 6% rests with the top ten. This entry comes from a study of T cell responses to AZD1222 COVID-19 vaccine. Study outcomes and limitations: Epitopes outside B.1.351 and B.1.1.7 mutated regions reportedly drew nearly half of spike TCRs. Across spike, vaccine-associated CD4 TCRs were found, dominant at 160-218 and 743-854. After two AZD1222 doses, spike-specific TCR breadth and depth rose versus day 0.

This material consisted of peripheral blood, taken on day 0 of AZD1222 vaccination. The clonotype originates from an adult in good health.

This CDR3 reads CASSDSAGGEAFF. In DNA form, the CDR3 reads TGTGCCAGCAGCGATTCAGCTGGGGGTGAAGCTTTCTTT. The rearrangement uses TRBV6-5 and TRBJ1-1, with D possibly matching TRBD1 (5 bases). Trimming removed 6 bases at V and 7 bases at J, with 15 bases between. Germline V gene sequence: CDR1 MNHEY, CDR2 SVGAGI. The length of the CDR3 is 13 residues.